Following are 9 T cell receptor beta chains from one sample sequenced in a study of T cells after yellow fever vaccination. Via MiXCR, TCRdb re-called the 5' RACE reads, giving one row per CDR3 protein. The sample contains 250,000 or so distinct CDR3 sequences, 6.5% to 8.5% of which appear only once. Sequenced here: CD4+ T cells sorted from PBMCs, sampled 15 days after the yellow fever booster vaccination. Receptors were obtained from a man under 40 who received the YFV17D yellow fever vaccine.

This clonotype was seen at least ten times. The chain carries TRBV4-3 and TRBJ2-2; no clear D gene. Germline CDR1 and CDR2: LGHNA and YSLEER. CDR3 length: 14 residues. V was pared by 3 bases and J by 2 bases, with 7 bases between. Here the CDR3 reads CASSQARNTGELFF. The CDR3 bases are TGCGCCAGCAGCCAGGCACGAAACACCGGGGAGCTGTTTTTT.

This clonotype was detected many times. This chain connects TRBV5-1 to TRBJ2-1; D might be TRBD2 (6 bases). Germline CDR1 and CDR2: SGHRS and YFSETQ. The CDR3 length is 14 residues. Deletions cut 0 bases from V and 7 bases from J, with 11 bases between. The CDR3 here is CASSLVSRGNEQFF. The CDR3, as DNA: TGCGCCAGCAGCTTGGTCTCGCGGGGTAATGAGCAGTTCTTC.

This clonotype has at least ten counts. The chain has TRBV10-1 and TRBJ2-1; 8 nucleotides match TRBD2. This CDR3 is built from 15 residues. With V trimmed by 0 bases and J by 7 bases, 5 bases remained unmatched. Germline CDR1 reads WNHNN; CDR2 reads SYGVQD (reference sequence). The DNA for the CDR3 is TGCGCCAGCAGTGAGTCTAGCGGGATGGGAAATGAGCAGTTCTTC. Protein product: CASSESSGMGNEQFF.

This clonotype was detected ten times or more. The rearrangement links TRBV5-1 to TRBJ2-1; possibly TRBD2 for D (5 bases). CDR1 is SGHRS and CDR2 is YFSETQ in the germline V gene. This CDR3 has 15 residues. Between the trimmed V and J ends, which lost 7 bases and 4 bases, there was a span of 18 bases. The CDR3: CASAPPSGDYNEQFF. The CDR3 nucleotides read TGCGCCAGCGCCCCGCCGAGCGGAGATTACAATGAGCAGTTCTTC.

The chain couples TRBV27 to TRBJ2-7, with D tentatively TRBD2 (6 bases). The CDR3 extends over 14 amino acids. V lost 6 bases and J lost 3, with 15 bases in between. Looked up from germline, CDR1 is MNHEY and CDR2 is SMNVEV (reference sequence). The CDR3 nucleotides read TGTGCCAGCAGACTCTCTAGGCGGGGCTACGAGCAGTACTTC. Its protein is CASRLSRRGYEQYF.

Many counts were recorded for this clonotype. The chain carries TRBV25-1 and TRBJ2-3; 8 bases line up with TRBD1. V shed 3 bases, J shed 5 bases, and the junction held 7 bases outside the gene matches. CDR3 size: 15 residues. Germline loops: CDR1 MGHDK, CDR2 SYGVNS. The CDR3 bases are TGTGCCAGCAGTGAGGTGGACAGGGATAAAGATACGCAGTATTTT. Translating it yields CASSEVDRDKDTQYF.

This clonotype was seen only a few times. The chain joins TRBV20-1 to TRBJ2-1; no clear D. This CDR3 has 13 amino acids. Trimming removed 3 bases from V and 5 bases from J, with 11 bases in between. Germline CDR1 DFQATT, CDR2 SNEGSKA (reference sequence). CDR3 sequence reads: CSASSPQDNEQFF. The CDR3 nucleotides read TGCAGTGCTAGCTCCCCCCAGGACAATGAGCAGTTCTTC.

This clonotype was observed a handful of times. V and J are TRBV19 and TRBJ2-7, with 7 bases matching TRBD2. The ends lost 3 bases at V and 9 bases at J; junction bases unmatched: 14. Germline V gene sequence: CDR1 LNHDA, CDR2 SQIVND (reference sequence). The CDR3 covers 15 residues. In DNA, the CDR3 is TGTGCCAGTAGTATCCAAACAGCGGGAACCCACGGGCAGTACTTC. Encoded protein: CASSIQTAGTHGQYF.

The chain uses TRBV4-2 and TRBJ2-7; 9 nucleotides agree with TRBD2. The germline CDR1 and CDR2 sequences are LGHNA and YNFKEQ. There are 16 residues in the CDR3. V lost 1 base to trimming and J lost 5 bases; unmatched junction nucleotides: 9. This CDR3 is CASSQVESGRFHEQYF. DNA of the CDR3: TGTGCCAGCAGCCAAGTCGAAAGCGGGAGGTTCCACGAGCAGTACTTC.